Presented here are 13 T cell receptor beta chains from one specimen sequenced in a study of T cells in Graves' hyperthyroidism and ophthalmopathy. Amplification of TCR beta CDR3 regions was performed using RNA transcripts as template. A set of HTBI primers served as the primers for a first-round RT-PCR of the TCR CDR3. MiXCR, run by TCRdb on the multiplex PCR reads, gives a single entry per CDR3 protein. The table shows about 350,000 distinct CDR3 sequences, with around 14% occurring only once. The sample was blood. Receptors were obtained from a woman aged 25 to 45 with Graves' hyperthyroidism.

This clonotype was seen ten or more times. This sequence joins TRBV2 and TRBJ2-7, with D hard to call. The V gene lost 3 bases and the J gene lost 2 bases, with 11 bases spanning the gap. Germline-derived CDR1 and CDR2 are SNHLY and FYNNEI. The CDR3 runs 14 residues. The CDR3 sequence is CASSEELKPYEQYF. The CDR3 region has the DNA TGTGCCAGCAGTGAGGAGTTAAAACCCTACGAGCAGTACTTC. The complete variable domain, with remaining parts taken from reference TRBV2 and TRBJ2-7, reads EPEVTQTPSHQVTQMGQEVILRCVPISNHLYFYWYRQILGQKVEFLVSFYNNEISEKSEIFDDQFSVERPDGSNFTLKIRSTKLEDSAMYFCASSEELKPYEQYFGPGTRLTVT.

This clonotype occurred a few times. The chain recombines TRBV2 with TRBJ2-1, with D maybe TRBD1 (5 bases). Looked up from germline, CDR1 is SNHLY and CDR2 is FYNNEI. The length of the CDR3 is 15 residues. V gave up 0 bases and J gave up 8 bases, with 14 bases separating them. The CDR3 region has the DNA TGTGCCAGCAGTGAAGCCCAGGGAACCGCCGATGAGCAGTTCTTC. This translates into CASSEAQGTADEQFF. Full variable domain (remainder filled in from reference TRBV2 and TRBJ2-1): EPEVTQTPSHQVTQMGQEVILRCVPISNHLYFYWYRQILGQKVEFLVSFYNNEISEKSEIFDDQFSVERPDGSNFTLKIRSTKLEDSAMYFCASSEAQGTADEQFFGPGTRLTVL.

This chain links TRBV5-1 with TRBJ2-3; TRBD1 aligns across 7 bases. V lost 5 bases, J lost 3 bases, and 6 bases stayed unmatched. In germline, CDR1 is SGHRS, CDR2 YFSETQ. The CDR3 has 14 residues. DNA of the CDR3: TGCGCCAGCAGACTGACAGGGAAAACAGATACGCAGTATTTT. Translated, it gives CASRLTGKTDTQYF.

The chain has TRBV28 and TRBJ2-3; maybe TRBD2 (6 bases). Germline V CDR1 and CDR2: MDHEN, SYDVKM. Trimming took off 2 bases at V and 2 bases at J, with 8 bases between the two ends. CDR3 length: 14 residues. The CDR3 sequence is CASSLGTFTDTQYF. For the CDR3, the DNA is TGTGCCAGCAGTTTAGGGACTTTCACAGATACGCAGTATTTT.

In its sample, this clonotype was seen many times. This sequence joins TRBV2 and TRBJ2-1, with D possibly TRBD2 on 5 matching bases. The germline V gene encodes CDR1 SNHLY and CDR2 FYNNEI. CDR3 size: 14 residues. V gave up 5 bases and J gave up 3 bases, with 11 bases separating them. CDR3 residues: CASSFGVDYNEQFF. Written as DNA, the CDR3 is TGTGCCAGCAGTTTCGGGGTCGACTACAATGAGCAGTTCTTC. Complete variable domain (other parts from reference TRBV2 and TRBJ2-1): EPEVTQTPSHQVTQMGQEVILRCVPISNHLYFYWYRQILGQKVEFLVSFYNNEISEKSEIFDDQFSVERPDGSNFTLKIRSTKLEDSAMYFCASSFGVDYNEQFFGPGTRLTVL.

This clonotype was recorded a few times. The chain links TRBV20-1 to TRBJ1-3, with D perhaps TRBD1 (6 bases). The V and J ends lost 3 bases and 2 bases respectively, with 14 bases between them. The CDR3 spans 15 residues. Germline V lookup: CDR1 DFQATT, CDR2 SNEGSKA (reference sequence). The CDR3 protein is CSARDVGGPGNTIYF. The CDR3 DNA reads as TGCAGTGCTAGGGACGTAGGGGGGCCTGGAAACACCATATATTTT.

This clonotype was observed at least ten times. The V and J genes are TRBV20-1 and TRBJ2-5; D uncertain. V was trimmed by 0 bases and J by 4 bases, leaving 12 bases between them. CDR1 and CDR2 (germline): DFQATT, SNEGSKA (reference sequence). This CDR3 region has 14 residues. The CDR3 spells CSAREARHGETQYF. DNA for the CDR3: TGCAGTGCTAGAGAGGCAAGACACGGAGAGACCCAGTACTTC.

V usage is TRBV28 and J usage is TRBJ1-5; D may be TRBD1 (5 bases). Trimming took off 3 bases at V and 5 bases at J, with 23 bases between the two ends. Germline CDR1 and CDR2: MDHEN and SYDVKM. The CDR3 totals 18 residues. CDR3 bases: TGTGCCAGCAGTTTGCTTCCGGGGGTGGCAGCAGCAGATCAGCCCCAGCATTTT. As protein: CASSLLPGVAAADQPQHF.

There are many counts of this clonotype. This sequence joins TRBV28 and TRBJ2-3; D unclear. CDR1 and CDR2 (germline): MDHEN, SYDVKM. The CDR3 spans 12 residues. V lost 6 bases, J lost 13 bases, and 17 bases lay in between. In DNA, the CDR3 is TGTGCCAGCAGCCGTACGGCCCGGAAGGAGTATTTT. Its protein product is CASSRTARKEYF.

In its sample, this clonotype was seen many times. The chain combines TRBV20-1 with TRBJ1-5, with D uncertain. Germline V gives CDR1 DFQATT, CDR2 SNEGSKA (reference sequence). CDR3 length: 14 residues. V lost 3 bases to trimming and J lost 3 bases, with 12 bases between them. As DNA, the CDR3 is TGCAGTGCTAGTGATGGAACTGACAATCAGCCCCAGCATTTT. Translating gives CSASDGTDNQPQHF.

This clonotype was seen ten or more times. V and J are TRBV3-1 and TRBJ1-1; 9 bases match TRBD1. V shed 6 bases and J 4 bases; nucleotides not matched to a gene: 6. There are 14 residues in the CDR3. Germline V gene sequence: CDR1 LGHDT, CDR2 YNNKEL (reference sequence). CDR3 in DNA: TGTGCCAGCAGTCGACAGGGGGTCGGCACTGAAGCTTTCTTT. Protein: CASSRQGVGTEAFF.

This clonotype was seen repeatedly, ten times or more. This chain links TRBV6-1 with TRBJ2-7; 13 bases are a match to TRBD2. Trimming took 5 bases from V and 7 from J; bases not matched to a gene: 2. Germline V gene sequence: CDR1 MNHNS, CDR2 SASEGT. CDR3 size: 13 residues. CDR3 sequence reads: CASSSGLAGEQYF. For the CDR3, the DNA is TGTGCCAGCAGTTCGGGACTAGCGGGGGAGCAGTACTTC.

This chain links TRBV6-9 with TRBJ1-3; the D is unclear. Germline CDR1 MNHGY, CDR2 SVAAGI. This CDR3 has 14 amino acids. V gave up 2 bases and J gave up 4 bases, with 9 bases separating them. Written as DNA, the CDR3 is TGTGCCAGCAGTTATGCCGGGGTGGGAAACACCATATATTTT. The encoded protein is CASSYAGVGNTIYF.